The clone carrying this T cell receptor beta chain occurred once. Its cognate antigen is unknown. At the DNA level, this CDR3 is encoded by other sequences in the same sample as well. This sample was included in a study of radiation and T cells in renal cell carcinoma. Study-wide background: Nephrectomy followed 15 Gy stereotactic body radiation by 4 weeks. Broader study findings: Top tumor clonotypes rose in blood 2 weeks post-radiation, then contracted.

CDR1 is WNHNN, CDR2 SYGVQD, per germline (reference sequence). The J segment lost 6 bases and the V segment lost 5 bases, leaving 3 bases of the junction unmatched. The CDR3 extends over 14 amino acids. Sequencing used immunoSEQ multiplex PCR; TCRdb keeps in-frame clones, though not all of them. The top ten clones hold 10% to 15% of a sample with more than 150,000 clones, about nine tenths of them seen once. This sample's time point: blood 2 weeks post-SBRT. Treatment reported: 15 Gy SBRT to primary tumor, nephrectomy 4 weeks later. The clonotype originates from a woman aged 50 to 60 with renal cell carcinoma. The sequencing here drew on blood, taken from a patient whose treatment included radiotherapy and nephrectomy. This chain joins TRBV10-1 and TRBJ2-1; 11 bases line up with TRBD2. The CDR3 DNA is TGCGCCAGCAGTTCTAGCGGGGGGCTCAATGAGCAGTTCTTC. Translating gives CASSSSGGLNEQFF.